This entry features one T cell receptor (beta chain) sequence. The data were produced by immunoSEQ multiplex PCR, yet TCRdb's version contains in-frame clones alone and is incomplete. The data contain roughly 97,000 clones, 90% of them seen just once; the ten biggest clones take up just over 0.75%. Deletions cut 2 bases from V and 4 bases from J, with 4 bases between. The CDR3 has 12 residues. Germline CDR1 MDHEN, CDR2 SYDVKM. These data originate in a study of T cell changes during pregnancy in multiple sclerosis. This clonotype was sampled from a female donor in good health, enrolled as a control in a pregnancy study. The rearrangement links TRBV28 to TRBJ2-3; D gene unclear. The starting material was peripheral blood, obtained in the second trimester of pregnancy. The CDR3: CASSLRADTQYF. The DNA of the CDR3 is TGTGCCAGCAGTTTACGGGCAGATACGCAGTATTTT.